A single sample is the source of the 20 T cell receptor beta chains below, sequenced in a study of blood T cell repertoires in COVID-19. The table came from immunoSEQ multiplex PCR; TCRdb's copy has only in-frame clones and leaves some out. The repertoire holds roughly 90,000 clones, with roughly 85% as singletons. The sequenced sample consisted of peripheral blood. The source of these receptors is a human donor in a cohort sampled during active COVID-19.

This clone appeared once. This CDR3 reads CASSLTGQSGEKLFF. The CDR3 coding sequence is TGTGCCAGCAGTTTAACCGGACAGTCGGGTGAAAAACTGTTTTTT. V gene TRBV28 combines with J gene TRBJ1-4, with D tentatively TRBD1 (6 bases). The V end was cut by 2 bases, the J end by 7 bases, with 14 bases between. This CDR3 has 15 residues. Germline lookup yields CDR1 MDHEN and CDR2 SYDVKM.

The chain combines TRBV2 with TRBJ2-5; no reliable D call. V was shortened by 7 bases and J by 2 bases, with 8 bases between the two germline ends. The CDR3 is made up of 12 amino acids. Germline CDR1 reads SNHLY; CDR2 reads FYNNEI. The CDR3 bases are TGTGCCAGCAAGCGCGAACAAGAGACCCAGTACTTC. This encodes CASKREQETQYF.

This clone has a single count. The gene calls are TRBV28 and TRBJ1-1; TRBD1 aligns across 10 bases. J gave up 5 bases and V 4 bases, and 7 bases lay outside the gene matches. The CDR3 runs 15 residues. The germline V gene has CDR1 MDHEN and CDR2 SYDVKM. The CDR3 coding sequence is TGTGCCAGCAGTTCTGCCGGGACAGGGGTTACTGAAGCTTTCTTT. It is translated as CASSSAGTGVTEAFF.

The genes are TRBV12-3 or TRBV12-4 and TRBJ1-6; D unresolved. Deletions cut 6 bases from V and 3 bases from J, with 6 bases between. This CDR3 contains 13 residues. CDR3 in DNA: TGTGCCAGCAGCGGGGACTATAATTCACCCCTCCACTTT. Encoded protein: CASSGDYNSPLHF.

The V call is TRBV7-9, the J call TRBJ1-2; no clear D. Trimming took 1 base from V and 5 from J, leaving 11 bases between them. The germline CDR1 and CDR2 sequences are SEHNR and FQNEAQ (reference sequence). This CDR3 is 14 amino acids long. The CDR3 coding sequence is TGTGCCAGCAGCTTAGGGGGAGGAGAATATGGCTACACCTTC. Translation gives CASSLGGGEYGYTF.

This chain links TRBV24-1 with TRBJ2-7; D is ambiguous. Looked up from germline, CDR1 is KGHDR and CDR2 is SFDVKD. This CDR3 is built from 14 residues. V was shortened by 6 bases and J by 7 bases, with 18 bases between the two germline ends. CDR3 loop: CATSNPGSSREQYF. DNA of the CDR3: TGTGCCACCAGTAACCCGGGTTCCAGTCGGGAGCAGTACTTC.

CDR3 amino acids: CASSQEGHGGYTF. The CDR3 nucleotides are TGTGCCAGCAGCCAAGAGGGGCACGGGGGCTACACCTTC. V is TRBV3-1 (or the pseudogene TRBV3-2) and J is TRBJ1-2; a possible D gene is TRBD1 (5 bases). The CDR3 consists of 13 residues. Germline V lookup: CDR1 LGHDT, CDR2 YNNKEL (reference sequence). The germline V and J ends were trimmed by 0 bases and 8 bases, with 10 bases remaining between them.

The rearrangement uses TRBV28 and TRBJ1-6, with 7 positions matching TRBD1. There are 14 residues in the CDR3. V lost 2 bases and J lost 8; bases outside the gene matches: 3. The V gene's germline CDR1 is MDHEN and CDR2 SYDVKM. The CDR3 DNA is TGTGCCAGCAGTTTAGAACAGGGGTATTCACCCCTCCACTTT. Encoded protein: CASSLEQGYSPLHF.

This clone has only one observation. The V gene is TRBV6-5, the J gene TRBJ1-2; D gene unclear. CDR1 is MNHEY and CDR2 is SVGAGI in the germline V gene. Trimming removed 2 bases from V and 5 bases from J, with 6 bases in between. This CDR3 contains 12 residues. Written as DNA, the CDR3 is TGTGCCAGCAGTTACCGGGGTTATGGCTACACCTTC. Translating it yields CASSYRGYGYTF.

In this sample, this clone turned up once. J is TRBJ1-2 and V is TRBV6-5; perhaps TRBD1 as D (6 bases). This CDR3 has 15 residues. Germline-derived CDR1 and CDR2 are MNHEY and SVGAGI. V gave up 0 bases and J gave up 8 bases, with 16 bases separating them. The CDR3, as DNA: TGTGCCAGCAGTTACTCGAGGTACAGGGATGAAGGCTACACCTTC. It yields the protein CASSYSRYRDEGYTF.

This chain connects TRBV6-1 to TRBJ1-5; 9 bases agree with TRBD1. The CDR3 is 18 residues long. With 3 bases clipped from V and 3 bases from J, the junction kept 12 bases outside the gene matches. Germline loops: CDR1 MNHNS, CDR2 SASEGT. The CDR3 protein is CASSDPPIRDRANQPQHF. CDR3 in DNA: TGTGCCAGCAGTGATCCGCCAATCCGGGACAGGGCCAATCAGCCCCAGCATTTT.

This clone was seen only a few times. V gene TRBV18 combines with J gene TRBJ2-3; D is perhaps TRBD2 (5 bases). Germline CDR1 is KGHSH and CDR2 is LQKENI. The CDR3 contains 15 residues. V gave up 6 bases and J gave up 4 bases, with 17 bases separating them. The CDR3 DNA reads as TGTGCCAGCTCCCCCTCAGTTGGGAGATCAGATACGCAGTATTTT. It encodes CASSPSVGRSDTQYF. The variable domain in full, completed from reference TRBV18 and TRBJ2-3, reads NAGVMQNPRHLVRRRGQEARLRCSPMKGHSHVYWYRQLPEEGLKFMVYLQKENIIDESGMPKERFSAEFPKEGPSILRIQQVVRGDSAAYFCASSPSVGRSDTQYFGPGTRLTVL.

The chain employs TRBV28 and TRBJ1-1, with D unclear. This CDR3 spans 17 amino acids. Germline V gene lookup returns CDR1 MDHEN and CDR2 SYDVKM. Trimming pared 1 base from V and 0 bases from J, leaving 15 bases between. CDR3 sequence: CASSLLKGVFMNTEAFF. CDR3 sequence (DNA): TGTGCCAGCAGTTTATTAAAGGGAGTGTTCATGAACACTGAAGCTTTCTTT.

This clone was observed a few times. The genes are TRBV5-5 and TRBJ1-4; TRBD1 might be the D (6 bases). The V end lost 3 bases, the J end lost 3 bases, and 12 bases lay between the germline ends. The CDR3 has 15 residues. Germline CDR1 reads SGHKS; CDR2 reads YYEKEE (reference sequence). The CDR3 reads CASSSDSGPNEKLFF. The DNA of the CDR3 is TGTGCCAGCAGCTCGGACAGTGGTCCTAATGAAAAACTGTTTTTT.

This chain links TRBV20-1 with TRBJ2-7; a weak D match, TRBD1 (7 bases). CDR1 and CDR2 from the germline V gene are DFQATT and SNEGSKA (reference sequence). Trimming left V 3 bases short and J 0 bases short, with 12 bases between. The CDR3 length is 14 residues. The CDR3 sequence is CSASRGTVSYEQYF. The DNA of the CDR3 is TGCAGTGCTAGTCGCGGGACAGTCTCCTACGAGCAGTACTTC.

The chain combines TRBV5-4 with TRBJ2-4; 7 bases align to TRBD1. The V gene's germline CDR1 is SGHNT and CDR2 YYREEE (reference sequence). V gave up 2 bases and J gave up 6 bases; unmatched junction bases: 8. The CDR3 is 15 residues long. This chain's CDR3 is CASSLYVTGTNIQYF. The CDR3 nucleotides read TGTGCCAGCAGCTTATACGTGACAGGGACAAACATTCAGTACTTC.

The rearrangement joins TRBV19 to TRBJ1-2; D is possibly TRBD1 (5 bases). This CDR3 contains 11 residues. Germline V gives CDR1 LNHDA, CDR2 SQIVND (reference sequence). CDR3 in amino acids: CGAGSYYGYTF. The CDR3 nucleotides read TGTGGGGCAGGGTCGTACTATGGCTACACCTTC. Combining the CDR3 with reference TRBV19 and TRBJ1-2 gives the whole variable domain DGGITQSPKYLFRKEGQNVTLSCEQNLNHDAMYWYRQDPGQGLRLIYYSQIVNDFQKGDIAEGYSVSREKKESFPLTVTSAQKNPTAFYLCGAGSYYGYTFGSGTRLTVV.

DNA for the CDR3: TGTGCCACCAGTGACGCCGGGACAAACTATGGCTACACCTTC. Its translation: CATSDAGTNYGYTF. V usage is TRBV24-1 and J usage is TRBJ1-2, with D tentatively TRBD1 (6 bases). The germline gives CDR1 KGHDR, CDR2 SFDVKD. V dropped 4 bases and J dropped 2 bases, with 10 bases sitting between them. The CDR3 totals 14 residues.

The chain carries TRBV6-5 and TRBJ1-2; no clear D gene. This CDR3 region has 11 residues. V lost 8 bases and J 8 bases, leaving 12 bases between the germline ends. Germline V gene sequence: CDR1 MNHEY, CDR2 SVGAGI. The CDR3 sequence: CASGFLGGYTF. The CDR3 DNA is TGTGCCAGCGGATTTTTGGGCGGCTACACCTTC.

The rearrangement joins TRBV19 to TRBJ2-7, with TRBD1 identical over 7 bases. The V gene end was trimmed by 5 bases and the J gene end by 7 bases; junction bases not matched to a gene: 8. This CDR3 has 13 residues. CDR1 LNHDA and CDR2 SQIVND come from the germline V gene (reference sequence). Here the CDR3 reads CASSLQGVGEQYF. The DNA for the CDR3 is TGTGCCAGTAGTCTTCAGGGGGTAGGGGAGCAGTACTTC.